The text below deals with one T cell receptor beta chain. The antigen this receptor binds is unknown. No base-level quality is on record; no much larger clone is a single base apart. The sample is drawn from a study of OX40 agonist ivuxolimab in advanced cancers. Some background on the complete study: Ivuxolimab was an agonistic, fully human IgG2 monoclonal antibody directed against OX40 (CD134), a costimulatory receptor. Intravenous ivuxolimab was administered to patients every 2 weeks at six dose levels: 0.01, 0.1, 0.3, 1.5, 3 and 10 mg/kg. Partial responses occurred in three dose-escalation patients, of whom one had hepatocellular carcinoma and two had cutaneous melanoma. The point of sequencing TCRbeta in the periphery was to test whether ivuxolimab changed TCR sequence diversity and drove clonal T-cell expansion. The dose-escalation cohort was about 83% male with a mean age of 60 years, ranging from about 23 to 85. The paper reports the monotherapy dose-escalation portion (N of about 50 patients) of the phase I ivuxolimab trial. Prior anti-PD-1, anti-PD-L1 or anti-CTLA-4 therapy was permitted, and approximately 40% of dose-escalation patients had received checkpoint inhibitors. Of the 50 or so patients in dose escalation, around 20 had hepatocellular carcinoma, some 15 had melanoma, 9 had renal cell carcinoma and 9 had head and neck cancer. The investigation overall reported the following: After ivuxolimab, CD8+ T cells had more expanded clones than CD4+ T cells on average. In the 0.1-3.0 mg/kg groups, partial responders had among the lowest normalized peripheral clonal expansion, particularly in CD8+ T cells. Antigen specificity was not determined for the clonally expanded peripheral T cells. At doses from 0.1 to 3.0 mg/kg, clonal expansion was seen in both CD4+ and CD8+ blood T cells between baseline and week 6. Low levels of normalized T-cell clonal expansion were also seen in some nonresponding patients.

For CDR1 and CDR2, the germline V gene lists MDHEN and SYDVKM. Including the terminal cysteine and phenylalanine, the CDR3 comprises 12 residues. Only CDR3 DNA is held: 36 bases, read in frame from base 1. Patients with autoimmune disease history or receiving systemic immunosuppression were excluded from the trial. Peripheral blood for TCR sequencing was collected from all dose cohorts at baseline, on cycle 4 day 1, and on cycle 7 day 1. Samples were obtained from an open-label, multicenter, first-in-human phase I dose-escalation trial of ivuxolimab. The trial enrolled adults with locally advanced or metastatic head and neck squamous cell, hepatocellular, melanoma or renal cell carcinoma. CD4+ and CD8+ T cells were sorted separately from peripheral blood before TCR sequencing. Genomic DNA was extracted from sorted cells for sequencing of the TCRbeta CDR3 region. The immunoSEQ Assay was used for sequencing of TCRbeta CDR3 regions. Sourced from immuneACCESS, this table was stored by TCRdb with only in-frame sequences that have V and J called. A share of the clones is absent; for the studies checked, an unresolved V gene accounts for under half, and the remainder has no known explanation. This sample has tens of thousands of clones in its table, and 75% to 90% of those were observed once. Less than 2% of the sample lies in the top ten.

The V and J genes are TRBV28 and TRBJ1-4; the D gene is not confidently resolved. Here the sequenced sample was CD4+ or CD8+ T cells sorted from blood, taken in a trial of the OX40 agonist ivuxolimab. The TCR was taken from an adult with an advanced solid tumor such as melanoma, head and neck, liver or kidney cancer. For the CDR3, the sequence is CAHRIGNEKLFF. At the DNA level, the sequence is TGTGCACACCGGATTGGTAATGAAAAACTGTTTTTT.